The clone carrying this T cell receptor (beta chain) was detected once. V lost 5 bases to trimming and J lost 5 bases, with 10 bases between them. The CDR3 has 12 residues. These data are taken from a study of blood T cell repertoires in COVID-19. Study-wide context: The samples span acute and convalescent COVID-19 from the United States, Italy and Spain. T cells, B-cell-depleted T cells, or PBMCs provided the cDNA or gDNA that served as material.

Original analysis: Scientists estimated how many nucleated cells there were by amplifying reference gene primers. Using immunoSEQ multiplex PCR, the repertoire was profiled, and TCRdb retains in-frame clones only, with some absent. V, J and clone size reflect that table, while D and trimming were determined from the DNA. The sample lists about 160,000 clones, around 90% seen once, with approximately 4.1% in the top ten. This chain links TRBV12-3 or TRBV12-4 with TRBJ2-7; D is possibly TRBD2 (5 bases). This sequence was found in a woman in her sixties or seventies who had recovered from COVID-19. Sequenced input: peripheral blood. The chain's CDR3 is CASSNLGDEQYF. CDR3 nucleotides: TGTGCCAGCAGTAATCTCGGGGACGAGCAGTACTTC.